Following are 8 T cell receptor beta chains from one sample sequenced in a study of shared clonotypes between healthy human individuals. Method: immunoSEQ multiplex PCR; TCRdb's copy keeps in-frame clones and lacks some. The sample lists over a million clones, around 82% occurring once. The sample taken for sequencing was memory CD4+ T cells from PBMCs. Subset denoted: CD45RA-negative fraction. These receptors were obtained from a man younger than 30 in good health. Some clones in this sample may be carry-over from other donors' samples.

The gene calls are TRBV5-1 and TRBJ2-1; 14 positions agree with TRBD2. This CDR3 has 19 residues. CDR1 and CDR2 (germline): SGHRS, YFSETQ. With V trimmed by 4 bases and J by 1 base, 10 bases remained unmatched. The CDR3 bases are TGCGCCAGCAGCCCCCGACTAGCGGGAGGGCGTACTTCCTACAATGAGCAGTTCTTC. Translated: CASSPRLAGGRTSYNEQFF.

The chain links TRBV5-1 to TRBJ2-7; 11 nucleotides agree with TRBD2. The CDR3 extends over 15 amino acids. The J segment lost 6 bases and the V segment lost 0 bases, leaving 5 bases of the junction unmatched. Germline CDR1 SGHRS, CDR2 YFSETQ. CDR3 residues: CASSLELAGAIEQYF. The CDR3 nucleotides read TGCGCCAGCAGCTTGGAACTAGCGGGAGCAATCGAGCAGTACTTC.

Details on this clone: With a much larger clone just one base away, this may be a read error. CDR3 DNA: TGTGCCAGCAGCCCGGGTATGTACGAGCAGTACTTC. Its protein is CASSPGMYEQYF. The chain carries TRBV6-5 and TRBJ2-7; D is uncertain. CDR3 length: 12 residues. Trimming removed 6 bases from V and 4 bases from J, with 10 bases in between. Germline V gene data show CDR1 as MNHEY and CDR2 as SVGAGI.

V is TRBV28 and J is TRBJ2-6; no clear D gene. The CDR3 spans 17 residues. Germline V gene data show CDR1 as MDHEN and CDR2 as SYDVKM. Trimming stripped 7 bases from V and 0 bases from J, with 16 bases between. CDR3 amino acids: CASTPHPRLSGANVLTF. In nucleotides, the CDR3 is TGTGCCAGCACCCCACACCCCCGACTCTCTGGGGCCAACGTCCTGACTTTC. The full variable domain, rest sourced from reference TRBV28 and TRBJ2-6, is DVKVTQSSRYLVKRTGEKVFLECVQDMDHENMFWYRQDPGLGLRLIYFSYDVKMKEKGDIPEGYSVSREKKERFSLILESASTNQTSMYLCASTPHPRLSGANVLTFGAGSRLTVL.

The J gene is TRBJ2-7, the V gene TRBV11-2; 9 nucleotides match TRBD1. Trimming at V came to 1 base and at J to 9 bases, leaving 10 bases not matched to a gene. The CDR3 loop spans 15 amino acids. Per the germline V gene, CDR1 is SGHAT and CDR2 is FQNNGV. The CDR3 reads CASSLVQGQGIRQYF. CDR3 DNA: TGTGCCAGCAGCTTAGTTCAAGGACAGGGGATTCGGCAGTACTTC.

The V and J genes are TRBV7-9 and TRBJ1-3, with a tentative D call TRBD1 (5 bases). Germline lookup yields CDR1 SEHNR and CDR2 FQNEAQ (reference sequence). The CDR3 is made up of 16 amino acids. Trimming stripped 4 bases from V and 2 bases from J, with 15 bases between. CDR3 loop: CASSSKGKAPGNTIYF. CDR3 nucleotides: TGTGCCAGCAGCTCCAAGGGGAAAGCTCCTGGAAACACCATATATTTT.

This chain links TRBV2 with TRBJ1-5, with TRBD1 matching 7 bases. The ends lost 6 bases at V and 0 bases at J; junction bases unmatched: 11. The CDR3 loop spans 17 amino acids. Germline values: CDR1 SNHLY, CDR2 FYNNEI. The CDR3 here is CASSPSGGQYSNQPQHF. CDR3 in DNA: TGTGCCAGCAGCCCATCAGGGGGACAATATAGCAATCAGCCCCAGCATTTT. The variable domain in full, with the rest retrieved from reference TRBV2 and TRBJ1-5, is EPEVTQTPSHQVTQMGQEVILRCVPISNHLYFYWYRQILGQKVEFLVSFYNNEISEKSEIFDDQFSVERPDGSNFTLKIRSTKLEDSAMYFCASSPSGGQYSNQPQHFGDGTRLSIL.

The V gene is TRBV5-8, the J gene TRBJ1-5; D is unresolved. The CDR3 covers 15 residues. Germline V gene sequence: CDR1 SGHTS, CDR2 YDEGEE. V was cut by 0 bases and J by 4 bases, with 11 bases left in between. The CDR3 sequence: CASSLGMVSNQPQHF. The CDR3 region has the DNA TGTGCCAGCAGCTTGGGGATGGTCAGTAATCAGCCCCAGCATTTT.